The 6 T cell receptor beta chains below all came from one sample that was sequenced in a study of blood T cell repertoires in COVID-19. Profiling relied on immunoSEQ multiplex PCR, and the TCRdb table lists in-frame clones only, not all of them. The table shows about 260,000 clones, with around 90% occurring only once. The sequenced material came from peripheral blood. These receptors were taken from a human donor in a cohort sampled during active COVID-19.

The rearrangement links TRBV12-5 to TRBJ2-7; 9 nucleotides match TRBD1. The CDR3 spans 17 residues. CDR1 is LGHNT and CDR2 is FRNRAP in the germline V gene. The trim removed 2 bases at V and 3 bases at J, leaving 11 bases unmatched. CDR3 DNA sequence: TGTGCTAGTGGTTTGCCCCTCCGGAACAGGGGGCTCTACGAGCAGTACTTC. This sequence encodes CASGLPLRNRGLYEQYF.

The chain carries TRBV6-6 and TRBJ2-7, with a tentative D call TRBD2 (6 bases). V was cut by 6 bases and J by 7 bases, with 16 bases left in between. The germline gives CDR1 MNHNY, CDR2 SVGAGI (reference sequence). The CDR3 extends over 13 amino acids. CDR3: CASSLGRAGEQYF. In DNA, the CDR3 is TGTGCCAGCAGCCTCGGACGGGCGGGAGAGCAGTACTTC.

The chain has TRBV10-1 and TRBJ1-1; a possible D gene is TRBD1 (5 bases). V lost 8 bases and J lost 11, with 15 bases in between. In germline, CDR1 is WNHNN, CDR2 SYGVQD (reference sequence). The CDR3 extends over 11 amino acids. The CDR3 sequence is CASHRITEAFF. The CDR3, as DNA: TGCGCCAGCCACAGGATTACGGAGGCTTTCTTT.

J is TRBJ1-2 and V is TRBV19, with 9 bases that match TRBD1. The length of the CDR3 is 13 residues. Unmatched junction bases numbered 6, after V lost 5 bases and J lost 8 bases. Germline CDR1 is LNHDA and CDR2 is SQIVND (reference sequence). CDR3 in amino acids: CASSSHRGRGYTF. Written as DNA, the CDR3 is TGTGCCAGTAGTTCACACAGGGGGCGAGGCTACACCTTC.

This rearrangement joins TRBV6-2 or TRBV6-3 to TRBJ1-2; D might be TRBD1 (6 bases). CDR3 length: 17 amino acids. Germline-derived CDR1 and CDR2 are MNHEY and SVGEGT. V dropped 6 bases and J dropped 4 bases, with 24 bases sitting between them. This CDR3 is CASSKVLRTDPGYGYTF. The DNA of the CDR3 is TGTGCCAGCAGCAAAGTTTTAAGGACAGATCCGGGCTATGGCTACACCTTC.

This clone was counted a few times. The DNA for the CDR3 is TGTGCCAGCGGACAGGGCCACGAGCAGTACTTC. It encodes CASGQGHEQYF. The rearrangement joins TRBV28 to TRBJ2-7; 8 bases map to TRBD1. CDR1 and CDR2 from the germline V gene are MDHEN and SYDVKM. The V and J ends lost 8 bases and 5 bases, in that order; junction bases with no gene match: 2. The CDR3 consists of 11 residues.